The present entry profiles one T cell receptor (beta chain) with its context. The target antigen is unknown. This sample was taken from a study of T cell responses to AZD1222 COVID-19 vaccine. The study, taken as a whole, reports: At study baseline, merely five or six AZD1222 recipients were seropositive. Researchers took repertoire samples only after the peak T cell response had come.

Method: immunoSEQ multiplex PCR; TCRdb's copy keeps in-frame clones and lacks some. The sample carries 100,000 to 120,000 clones, less than 90% recorded once. Germline V lookup: CDR1 PRHDT, CDR2 FYEKMQ (reference sequence). Trimming shortened V by 6 bases and J by 2 bases, and 9 bases separated the two germline ends. The CDR3 runs to 13 residues. The receptor was isolated from an adult in good health. This chain joins TRBV13 and TRBJ2-3; D is unclear. The sample consisted of peripheral blood, taken on day 0 of AZD1222 vaccination. CDR3 in DNA: TGTGCCAGCAGAAAAACTAACACAGATACGCAGTATTTT. It translates to CASRKTNTDTQYF.